Described below is a single T cell receptor (beta chain) sequence and its context. As yet, its antigen is unknown. TCRdb's copy holds only in-frame clones and misses some; the assay was immunoSEQ multiplex PCR. The sample has about 160,000 clones; around 90% are singletons. Germline V gene sequence: CDR1 SGHRS, CDR2 YFSETQ. Trimming cost V 5 bases and J 0 bases, with 14 bases left between them. The CDR3 is 15 residues long. The record originates from a study of cytomegalovirus exposure and HLA in healthy donors. Study findings and constraints: Associated with cytomegalovirus, according to the listing, were 150 to 200 TCR beta chains.

The sequencing input was PBMCs. This sequence originates from a woman aged 18-30 years in good health and CMV-seropositive. The chain couples TRBV5-1 to TRBJ1-1; D gene ambiguous. The CDR3: CASSSLAGLNTEAFF. CDR3 coding DNA: TGCGCCAGCAGTTCCCTCGCTGGCCTGAACACTGAAGCTTTCTTT.